This T cell receptor beta chain came from a study of T cell changes during pregnancy in multiple sclerosis. This clone was seen just once. Sequenced by immunoSEQ multiplex PCR; TCRdb stores in-frame clones only, minus some. This table holds some 74,000 clones, around 92% found once. V shed 0 bases and J shed 10 bases, with 9 bases lying between them. This CDR3 is built from 12 residues. Germline lookup yields CDR1 MNHEY and CDR2 SVGAGI. The origin of this receptor is a female donor with multiple sclerosis, enrolled in a pregnancy study. Specimen: peripheral blood, collected before pregnancy. This sequence joins TRBV6-5 and TRBJ1-1; D gene uncertain. CDR3 protein: CASSYSGEGAFF. The CDR3 DNA follows: TGTGCCAGCAGTTACTCTGGGGAGGGAGCTTTCTTT.